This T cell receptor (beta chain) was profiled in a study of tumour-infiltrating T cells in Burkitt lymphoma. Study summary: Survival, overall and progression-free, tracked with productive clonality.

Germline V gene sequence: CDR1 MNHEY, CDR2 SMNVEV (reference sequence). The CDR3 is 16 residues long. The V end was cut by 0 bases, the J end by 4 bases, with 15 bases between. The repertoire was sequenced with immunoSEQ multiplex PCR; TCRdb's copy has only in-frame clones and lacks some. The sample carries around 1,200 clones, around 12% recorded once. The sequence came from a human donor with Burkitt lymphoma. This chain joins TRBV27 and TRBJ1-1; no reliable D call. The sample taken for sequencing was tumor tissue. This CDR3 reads CASSLSQIPGSTEAFF. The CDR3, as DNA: TGTGCCAGCAGTTTATCTCAGATCCCGGGTAGCACTGAAGCTTTCTTT.